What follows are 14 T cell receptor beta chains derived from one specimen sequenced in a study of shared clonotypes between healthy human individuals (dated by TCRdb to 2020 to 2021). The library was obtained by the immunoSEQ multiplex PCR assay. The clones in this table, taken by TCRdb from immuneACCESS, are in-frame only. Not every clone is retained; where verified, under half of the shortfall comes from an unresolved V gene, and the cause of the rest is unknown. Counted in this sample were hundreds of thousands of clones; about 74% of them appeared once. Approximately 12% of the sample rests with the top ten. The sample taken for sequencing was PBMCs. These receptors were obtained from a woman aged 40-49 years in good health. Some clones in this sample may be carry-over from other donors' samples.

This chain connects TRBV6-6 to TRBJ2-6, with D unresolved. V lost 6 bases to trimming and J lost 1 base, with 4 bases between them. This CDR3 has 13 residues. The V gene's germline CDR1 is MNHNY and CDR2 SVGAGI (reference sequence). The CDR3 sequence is CASRESGANVLTF. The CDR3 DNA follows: TGTGCCAGCAGAGAGTCTGGGGCCAACGTCCTGACTTTC.

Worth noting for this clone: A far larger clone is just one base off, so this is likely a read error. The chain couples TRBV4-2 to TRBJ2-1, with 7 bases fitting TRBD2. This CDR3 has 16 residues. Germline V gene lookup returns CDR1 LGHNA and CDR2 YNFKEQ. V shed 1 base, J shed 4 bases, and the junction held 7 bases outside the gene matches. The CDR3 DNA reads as TGTGCCAGCAGCCAAGGATCTAGCGGATATTACAATGAGCAGTTCTTC. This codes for CASSQGSSGYYNEQFF.

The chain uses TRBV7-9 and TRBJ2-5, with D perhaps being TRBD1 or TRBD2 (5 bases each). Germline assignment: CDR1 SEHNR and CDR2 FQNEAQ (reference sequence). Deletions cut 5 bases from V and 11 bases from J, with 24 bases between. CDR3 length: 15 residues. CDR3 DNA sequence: TGTGCCAGCAGCCACACCTTGTCCGGGGCAAGGGAGCAGTACTTC. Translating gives CASSHTLSGAREQYF.

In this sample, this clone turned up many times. CDR3 sequence: CASSGRTSNTIYF. In nucleotides, the CDR3 is TGTGCCAGCAGCGGGAGGACCTCAAACACCATATATTTT. The rearrangement uses TRBV7-8 and TRBJ1-3; no clear D. V was cut by 5 bases and J by 6 bases, with 11 bases left in between. CDR1 is SGHVS, CDR2 FQNEAQ, per germline. The CDR3 contains 13 residues. The whole variable domain, remainder taken from reference TRBV7-8 and TRBJ1-3, is GAGVSQSPRYKVAKRGQDVALRCDPISGHVSLFWYQQALGQGPEFLTYFQNEAQLDKSGLPSDRFFAERPEGSVSTLKIQRTQQEDSAVYLCASSGRTSNTIYFGEGSWLTVV.

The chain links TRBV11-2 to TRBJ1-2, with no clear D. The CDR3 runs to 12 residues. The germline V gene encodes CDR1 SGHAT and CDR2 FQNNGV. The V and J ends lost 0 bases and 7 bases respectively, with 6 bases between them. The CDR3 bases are TGTGCCAGCAGCTTAGACAGGTCTGGCTACACCTTC. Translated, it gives CASSLDRSGYTF.

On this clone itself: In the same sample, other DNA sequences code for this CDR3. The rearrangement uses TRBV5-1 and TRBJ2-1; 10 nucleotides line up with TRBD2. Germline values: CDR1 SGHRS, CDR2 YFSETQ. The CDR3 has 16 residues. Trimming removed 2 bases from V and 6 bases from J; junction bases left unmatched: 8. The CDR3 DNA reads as TGCGCCAGCAGCTTATACGCTAGCGGGAGCAGCAATGAGCAGTTCTTC. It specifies CASSLYASGSSNEQFF.

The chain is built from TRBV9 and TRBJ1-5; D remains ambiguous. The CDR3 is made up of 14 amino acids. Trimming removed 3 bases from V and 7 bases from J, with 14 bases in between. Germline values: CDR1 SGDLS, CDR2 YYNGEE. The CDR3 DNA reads TGTGCCAGCAGCGCAGACGGCGTAAGGCAGCCCCAGCATTTT. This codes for CASSADGVRQPQHF. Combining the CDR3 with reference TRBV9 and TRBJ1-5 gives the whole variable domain DSGVTQTPKHLITATGQRVTLRCSPRSGDLSVYWYQQSLDQGLQFLIQYYNGEERAKGNILERFSAQQFPDLHSELNLSSLELGDSALYFCASSADGVRQPQHFGDGTRLSIL.

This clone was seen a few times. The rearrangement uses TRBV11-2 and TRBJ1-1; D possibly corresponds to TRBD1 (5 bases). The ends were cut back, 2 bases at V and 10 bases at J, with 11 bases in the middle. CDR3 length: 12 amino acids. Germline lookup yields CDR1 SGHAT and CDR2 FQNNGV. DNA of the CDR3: TGTGCCAGCAGCTTATCAGGGCATGGAGCTTTCTTT. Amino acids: CASSLSGHGAFF.

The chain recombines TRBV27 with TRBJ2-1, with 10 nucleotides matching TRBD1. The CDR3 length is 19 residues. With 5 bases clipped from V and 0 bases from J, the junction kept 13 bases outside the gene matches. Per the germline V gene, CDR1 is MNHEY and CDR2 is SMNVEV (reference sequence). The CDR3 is CASSPGNSGTGASYNEQFF. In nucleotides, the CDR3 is TGTGCCAGCAGTCCAGGGAACTCCGGGACAGGGGCCTCCTACAATGAGCAGTTCTTC.

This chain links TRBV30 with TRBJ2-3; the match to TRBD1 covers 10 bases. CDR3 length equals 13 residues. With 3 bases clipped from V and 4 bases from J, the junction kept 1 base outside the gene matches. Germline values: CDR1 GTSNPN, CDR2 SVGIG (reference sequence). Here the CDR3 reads CAWRTGGSDTQYF. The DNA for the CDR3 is TGTGCCTGGAGGACAGGGGGCTCAGATACGCAGTATTTT.

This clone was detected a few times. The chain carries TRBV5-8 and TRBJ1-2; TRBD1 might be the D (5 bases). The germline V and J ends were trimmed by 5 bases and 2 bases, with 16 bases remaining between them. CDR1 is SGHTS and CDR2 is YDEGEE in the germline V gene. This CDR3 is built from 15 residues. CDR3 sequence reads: CASSPRRGFNYGYTF. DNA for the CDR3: TGTGCCAGCAGTCCCCGCCGGGGCTTCAACTATGGCTACACCTTC. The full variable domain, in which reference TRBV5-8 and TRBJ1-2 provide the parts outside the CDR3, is EAGVTQSPTHLIKTRGQQATLRCSPISGHTSVYWYQQALGLGLQFLLWYDEGEERNRGNFPPRFSGRQFPNYSSELNVNALELEDSALYLCASSPRRGFNYGYTFGSGTRLTVV.

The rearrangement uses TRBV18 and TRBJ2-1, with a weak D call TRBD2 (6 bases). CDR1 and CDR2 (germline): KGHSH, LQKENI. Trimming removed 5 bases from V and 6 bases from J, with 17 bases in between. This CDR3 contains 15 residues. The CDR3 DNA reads TGTGCCAGCTCATTAAGCTACTCCGGGAGCAATGAGCAGTTCTTC. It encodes CASSLSYSGSNEQFF.

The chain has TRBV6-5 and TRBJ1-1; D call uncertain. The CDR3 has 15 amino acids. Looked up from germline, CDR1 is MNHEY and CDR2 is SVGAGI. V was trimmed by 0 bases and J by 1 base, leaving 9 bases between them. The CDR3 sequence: CASSYSHEPNTEAFF. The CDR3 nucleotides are TGTGCCAGCAGTTACTCGCATGAGCCGAACACTGAAGCTTTCTTT.

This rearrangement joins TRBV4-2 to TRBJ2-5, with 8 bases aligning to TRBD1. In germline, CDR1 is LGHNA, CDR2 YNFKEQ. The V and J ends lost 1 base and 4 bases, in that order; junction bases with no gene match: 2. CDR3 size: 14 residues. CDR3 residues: CASSQGQGAETQYF. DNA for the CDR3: TGTGCCAGCAGCCAAGGGCAGGGGGCAGAGACCCAGTACTTC.